Listed below are T cell receptor beta chains from one sample, sequenced in a study of T cell responses to AZD1222 COVID-19 vaccine. Sequencing was performed with immunoSEQ multiplex PCR; in TCRdb, only in-frame clones are kept and a portion is missing. The table lists more than 95,000 clones, around 86% of them singletons. This specimen consisted of peripheral blood, obtained 28 days after the second dose of the MenACWY control vaccine. The receptors come from an adult who received the MenACWY meningococcal vaccine as a control. CDR3s include the opening cysteine and the closing phenylalanine or tryptophan. A row's size may be missing; if present it is once, few, many or a size class.

j_gene	v_gene	abundance	CDR3aa
TRBJ2-1	TRBV9	.	CASSAGTNSYNEQFF
TRBJ2-5	TRBV15	.	CATSRPGRREETQYF
TRBJ1-4	TRBV27	.	CASSLSATGSPSEMFF
TRBJ1-5	TRBV3-1/TRBV3-2	.	CASSQDRTELSNQPQHF
TRBJ2-7	TRBV7-2	.	CASSLGSGGQYEQYF
TRBJ1-2	TRBV9	once	CASSWTGENYGYTF
TRBJ2-1	TRBV6-5	.	CASSSPSGTRGEQFF
TRBJ1-2	TRBV19	.	CASSIGPGGYTF
TRBJ2-7	TRBV7-2	.	CASSPWTSGASYEQYF
TRBJ1-6	TRBV7-6	.	CASSPGGKSPLHF
TRBJ1-1	TRBV6-5	.	CASSPASPNTEAFF
TRBJ2-7	TRBV27	.	CASASSGAIAYEQYF
TRBJ1-4	TRBV19	once	CASRGGGQTTNEKLFF
TRBJ2-2	TRBV5-8	.	CASSRGQVNTGELFF
TRBJ2-2	TRBV6-4	.	CASSEQALGGTGELFF
TRBJ2-5	TRBV7-2	.	CASSLAASGGQGTQYF
TRBJ2-3	TRBV5-4	.	CASSFGTSGGDTQYF
TRBJ1-2	TRBV9	.	CASSLQGVYGYTF
TRBJ2-1	TRBV3-1/TRBV3-2	.	CASSRSSLALGQFF
TRBJ1-5	TRBV4-1	.	CASSQDREAGHSNQPQHF
TRBJ2-7	TRBV20-1	.	CSPGHSYEQYF
TRBJ2-5	TRBV3-1/TRBV3-2	.	CASSSGPGGPQYF
TRBJ2-2	TRBV2	.	CASIIQGVANTGELFF
TRBJ2-5	TRBV5-8	.	CASSFQVNLQETQYF
TRBJ2-7	TRBV6-5	.	CASSHRGQTYEQYF
TRBJ1-1	TRBV6-2/TRBV6-3	.	CASSYWQQNTEAFF
TRBJ2-1	TRBV11-3	.	CASSLSGVNYNEQFF
TRBJ2-7	TRBV5-4	.	CASSFGSGGNYEQYF
TRBJ1-1	TRBV28	.	CASSFTGQGSGMNTEAFF
TRBJ2-7	TRBV11-1	few	CASSLGTPYEQYF
TRBJ2-5	TRBV2	.	CASRGGPTETQYF
TRBJ2-3	TRBV4-2	.	CASSQEILTSGGAGDTQYF
TRBJ1-4	TRBV7-9	once	CASSLGTVMDEKLFF
TRBJ1-3	TRBV5-1	medium-sized	CASSPPSGASGNTIYF
TRBJ2-3	TRBV24-1	few	CATSDPSLDTQYF
TRBJ2-2	TRBV7-2	.	CASSLMQPGAGELFF
TRBJ2-7	TRBV5-5	.	CASSLSNYEQYF
TRBJ2-5	TRBV4-1	.	CASSQGQRPQETQYF
TRBJ1-2	TRBV7-2	.	CASSSTQTGVGSYGYTF